Listed below are T cell receptor beta chains from one sample, sequenced in a study of T cells after posttransplantation cyclophosphamide. The method was immunoSEQ multiplex PCR; TCRdb's version includes in-frame clones alone and lacks a portion of them. The sample has some 4,500 clones, approximately 61% seen once. What was sequenced was memory CD8+ T cells sorted from blood. Receptors were obtained from an older woman in good health, CMV-negative, and a related stem cell transplant donor. CDR3s include the opening cysteine and the closing phenylalanine or tryptophan. A D gene is named only where the DNA matches it firmly. Part of the rows lack a size; the others show once, few, many or a class for expanded clones.

CDR3 DNA: TGTGCCTGGAGTGTCCGCGGGTACTCTGGGGCCAACGTCCTGACTTTC
CDR3 protein: CAWSVRGYSGANVLTF
D gene: .
J gene: TRBJ2-6
clone size: few
CDR3 length: 16
V gene: TRBV30

CDR3 DNA: TGTGCCAGCAGCTCTCGGGACAGCGCCTACAATGAGCAGTTCTTC
CDR3 protein: CASSSRDSAYNEQFF
D gene: TRBD1
J gene: TRBJ2-1
clone size: few
CDR3 length: 15
V gene: TRBV7-9

CDR3 DNA: TGTGCCAGCAGCCCTACTAGCGGGGGGGCGGAGACCCAGTACTTC
CDR3 protein: CASSPTSGGAETQYF
D gene: TRBD2
J gene: TRBJ2-5
clone size: .
CDR3 length: 15
V gene: TRBV6-5

CDR3 DNA: TGTGCCAGCAGCCCCGGGCTAGCGGTCTACAATGAGCAGTTCTTC
CDR3 protein: CASSPGLAVYNEQFF
D gene: TRBD2
J gene: TRBJ2-1
clone size: few
CDR3 length: 15
V gene: TRBV5-6

CDR3 DNA: TGTGCCAGCAGGTACAACTACGAGCAGTACTTC
CDR3 protein: CASRYNYEQYF
D gene: .
J gene: TRBJ2-7
clone size: .
CDR3 length: 11
V gene: TRBV6-1

CDR3 DNA: TGCGCCAGCAGCCAGGCGGGACAGGGGAACACTGAAGCTTTCTTT
CDR3 protein: CASSQAGQGNTEAFF
D gene: TRBD1
J gene: TRBJ1-1
clone size: .
CDR3 length: 15
V gene: TRBV4-3

CDR3 DNA: TGCGCCAGCAGCTTGGGCGGTTCCCCTTCGGAAGAGCAGTACTTC
CDR3 protein: CASSLGGSPSEEQYF
D gene: .
J gene: TRBJ2-7
clone size: .
CDR3 length: 15
V gene: TRBV5-1

CDR3 DNA: TGTGCCAGCAAAGACCCGGGCTCCTACGAGCAGTACTTC
CDR3 protein: CASKDPGSYEQYF
D gene: .
J gene: TRBJ2-7
clone size: .
CDR3 length: 13
V gene: TRBV6-5

CDR3 DNA: TGTGCCAGCAGCTTGGTACGGCTAGCGGGAGCGTACGAGCAGTACTTC
CDR3 protein: CASSLVRLAGAYEQYF
D gene: TRBD2
J gene: TRBJ2-7
clone size: .
CDR3 length: 16
V gene: TRBV5-4

CDR3 DNA: TGTGCCAGCAGCTTAAGTGGGGGCGCCTACGAGCAGTACTTC
CDR3 protein: CASSLSGGAYEQYF
D gene: .
J gene: TRBJ2-7
clone size: .
CDR3 length: 14
V gene: TRBV7-3

CDR3 DNA: TGTGCCACAACGGGAGGGCCTTCCTCCTACAATGAGCAGTTCTTC
CDR3 protein: CATTGGPSSYNEQFF
D gene: TRBD2
J gene: TRBJ2-1
clone size: medium-sized
CDR3 length: 15
V gene: TRBV27

CDR3 DNA: TGTGCCAGCCAACAGGGGCTGAGCAATCAGCCCCAGCATTTT
CDR3 protein: CASQQGLSNQPQHF
D gene: TRBD1
J gene: TRBJ1-5
clone size: .
CDR3 length: 14
V gene: TRBV2

CDR3 DNA: TGTGCCAGCCCCCCTGGGGGGGAGTATGTCGGGGAGCTGTTTTTT
CDR3 protein: CASPPGGEYVGELFF
D gene: TRBD2
J gene: TRBJ2-2
clone size: .
CDR3 length: 15
V gene: TRBV7-9

CDR3 DNA: TGTGCCAGCAGTGAGTTGTTAGCGGGGGGGCCCACAGATACGCAGTATTTT
CDR3 protein: CASSELLAGGPTDTQYF
D gene: TRBD2
J gene: TRBJ2-3
clone size: once
CDR3 length: 17
V gene: TRBV6-1

CDR3 DNA: TGCGCCAGCAGCCAAGTGGGACAGGGGTTCAACGAGCAGTACTTC
CDR3 protein: CASSQVGQGFNEQYF
D gene: TRBD1
J gene: TRBJ2-7
clone size: medium-sized
CDR3 length: 15
V gene: TRBV4-1

CDR3 DNA: TGTGCCAGCAGCTTAGCGGACCGCGAGGGGCAGTATTTT
CDR3 protein: CASSLADREGQYF
D gene: .
J gene: TRBJ2-3
clone size: few
CDR3 length: 13
V gene: TRBV7-9

CDR3 DNA: TGTGCCAGCAGCTTGGCGGCTAGCGGGGGGACCTACGAGCAGTACTTC
CDR3 protein: CASSLAASGGTYEQYF
D gene: TRBD2
J gene: TRBJ2-7
clone size: .
CDR3 length: 16
V gene: TRBV5-8